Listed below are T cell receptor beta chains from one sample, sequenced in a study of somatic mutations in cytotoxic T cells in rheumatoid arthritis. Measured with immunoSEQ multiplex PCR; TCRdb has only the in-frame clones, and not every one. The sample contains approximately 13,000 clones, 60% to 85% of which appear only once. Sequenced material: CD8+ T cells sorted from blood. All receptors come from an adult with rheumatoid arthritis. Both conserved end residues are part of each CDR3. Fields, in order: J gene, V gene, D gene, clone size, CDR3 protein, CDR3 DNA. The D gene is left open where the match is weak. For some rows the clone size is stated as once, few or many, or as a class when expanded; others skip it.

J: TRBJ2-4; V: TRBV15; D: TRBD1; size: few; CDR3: CATSTDRAAKNIQYF; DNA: TGTGCCACCAGCACGGACAGGGCTGCCAAAAACATTCAGTACTTC
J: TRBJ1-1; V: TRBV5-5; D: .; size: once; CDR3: CASSLELGPTEAFF; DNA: TGTGCCAGCAGCTTGGAGCTGGGGCCCACTGAAGCTTTCTTT
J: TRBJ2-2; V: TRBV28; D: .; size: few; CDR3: CASSFLEIANTGELFF; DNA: .
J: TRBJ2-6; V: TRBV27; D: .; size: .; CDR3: CASSGYRVPLESNVLTF; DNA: TGTGCCAGCAGTGGCTATCGCGTCCCTCTTGAGTCCAACGTCCTGACTTTC
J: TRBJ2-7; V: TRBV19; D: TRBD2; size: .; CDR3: CASSGTSGLRSYEQYF; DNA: TGTGCCAGTAGCGGGACTAGCGGACTTAGATCCTACGAGCAGTACTTC
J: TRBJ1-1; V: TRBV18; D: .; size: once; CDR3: CASSPPLEGVTEAFF; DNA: TGTGCCAGCTCACCACCTCTCGAAGGAGTGACTGAAGCTTTCTTT
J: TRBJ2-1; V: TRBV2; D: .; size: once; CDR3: CAWEANNEQFF; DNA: TGTGCCTGGGAGGCTAACAATGAGCAGTTCTTC
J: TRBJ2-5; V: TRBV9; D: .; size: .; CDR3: CASSVDAADQETQYF; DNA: TGTGCCAGCAGCGTAGATGCCGCCGACCAAGAGACCCAGTACTTC
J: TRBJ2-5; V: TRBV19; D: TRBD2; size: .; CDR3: CASSIELAEETQYF; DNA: TGTGCCAGTAGTATAGAACTAGCGGAAGAGACCCAGTACTTC
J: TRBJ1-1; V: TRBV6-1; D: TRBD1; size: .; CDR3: CASSAGTVAEAFF; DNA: TGTGCCAGCAGTGCCGGGACAGTAGCCGAAGCTTTCTTT
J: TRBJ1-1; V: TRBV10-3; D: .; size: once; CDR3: CAAGGTNTEAFF; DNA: TGTGCCGCAGGAGGTACGAACACTGAAGCTTTCTTT
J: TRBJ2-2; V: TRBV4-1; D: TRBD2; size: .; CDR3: CASSLREGHGGELFF; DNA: TGCGCCAGCAGCCTGAGGGAGGGCCATGGCGGGGAGCTGTTTTTT
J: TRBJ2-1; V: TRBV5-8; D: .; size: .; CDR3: CASSKEVGGEDEQFF; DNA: TGTGCCAGCAGCAAGGAAGTGGGGGGCGAGGATGAGCAGTTCTTC
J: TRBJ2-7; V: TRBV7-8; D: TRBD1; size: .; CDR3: CASSSGGTGDPYEQYF; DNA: TGTGCCAGCAGCTCCGGGGGGACAGGGGACCCCTACGAGCAGTACTTC
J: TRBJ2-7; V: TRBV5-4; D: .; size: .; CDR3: CASSLFNTRYEQYF; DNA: TGTGCCAGCAGCTTGTTTAACACTCGATACGAGCAGTACTTC
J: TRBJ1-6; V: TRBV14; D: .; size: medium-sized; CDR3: CASSQIGGINSPLHF; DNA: TGTGCCAGCAGCCAAATAGGGGGTATCAACTCACCCCTCCACTTT
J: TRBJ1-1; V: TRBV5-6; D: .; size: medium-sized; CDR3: CASSFGQGAEAFF; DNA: TGTGCCAGCAGCTTCGGTCAGGGCGCTGAAGCTTTCTTT
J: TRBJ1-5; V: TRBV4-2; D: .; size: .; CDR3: CASSLYLGAQPQHF; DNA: TGTGCCAGCAGCCTCTATCTGGGCGCTCAGCCCCAGCATTTT
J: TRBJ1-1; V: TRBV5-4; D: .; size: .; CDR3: CASSPTGEGTTEAFF; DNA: TGTGCCAGCAGCCCGACAGGTGAGGGAACGACTGAAGCTTTCTTT
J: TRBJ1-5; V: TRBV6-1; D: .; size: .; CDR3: CASSGDYSNQPQHF; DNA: TGTGCCAGCAGCGGCGACTATAGCAATCAGCCCCAGCATTTT
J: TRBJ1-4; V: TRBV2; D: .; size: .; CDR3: CASSEVTPLARLFF; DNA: TGTGCCAGCAGTGAAGTTACCCCCTTAGCGCGACTGTTTTTT
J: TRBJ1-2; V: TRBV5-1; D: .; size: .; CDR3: CASSENREQGLNTF; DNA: TGCGCCAGCAGCGAAAACCGGGAACAGGGTCTCAACACCTTC
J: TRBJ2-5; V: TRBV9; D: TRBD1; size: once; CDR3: CASSGGQGAGETQYF; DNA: TGTGCCAGCAGCGGGGGACAGGGGGCAGGAGAGACCCAGTACTTC
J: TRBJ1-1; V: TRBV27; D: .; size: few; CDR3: CASKMGGRAEAFF; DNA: TGTGCCAGCAAGATGGGGGGACGGGCTGAAGCTTTCTTT
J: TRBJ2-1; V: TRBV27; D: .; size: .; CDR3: CASSRVVGVTYNEQFF; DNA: TGTGCCAGCAGCCGGGTTGTGGGAGTTACCTACAATGAGCAGTTCTTC
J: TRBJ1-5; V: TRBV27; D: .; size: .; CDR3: CASSFGGRLQPQHF; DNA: TGTGCCAGCAGTTTTGGGGGACGCTTACAACCCCAGCATTTT
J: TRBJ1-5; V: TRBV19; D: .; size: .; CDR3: CASRAGNQPQHF; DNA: TGTGCCAGTAGGGCAGGGAATCAGCCCCAGCATTTT
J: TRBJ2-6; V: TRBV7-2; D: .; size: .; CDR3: CASSTGDLGANVLTF; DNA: TGTGCCAGCAGTACTGGGGACCTTGGGGCCAACGTCCTGACTTTC
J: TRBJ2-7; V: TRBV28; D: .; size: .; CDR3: CASSFFRELASYEQYF; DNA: TGTGCCAGCAGTTTCTTCAGGGAACTGGCCTCCTACGAGCAGTACTTC
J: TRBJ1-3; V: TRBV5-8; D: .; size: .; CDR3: CASSGHDTIYF; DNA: TGTGCCAGCAGCGGACATGACACCATATATTTT
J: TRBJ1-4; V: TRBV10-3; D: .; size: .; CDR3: CAISRGRTPGSGKGLFF; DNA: TGTGCCATCTCCCGGGGGAGGACTCCGGGGTCTGGGAAGGGTCTGTTTTTT
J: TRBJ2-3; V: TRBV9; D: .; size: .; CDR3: CASSRGPLEGMQYF; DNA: TGTGCCAGCAGCCGCGGGCCCCTAGAGGGTATGCAGTATTTT
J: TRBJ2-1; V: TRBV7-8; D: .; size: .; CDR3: CASSLPGRIRQFF; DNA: TGTGCCAGCAGCTTACCGGGACGTATCCGGCAGTTCTTC
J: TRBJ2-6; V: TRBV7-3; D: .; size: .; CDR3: CASSPTSGANVLTF; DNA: TGTGCCAGCAGCCCTACCTCTGGGGCCAACGTCCTGACTTTC
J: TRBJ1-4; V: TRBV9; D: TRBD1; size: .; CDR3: CASSASGTGFEKLFF; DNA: TGTGCCAGCAGCGCGTCCGGGACAGGGTTTGAAAAACTGTTTTTT
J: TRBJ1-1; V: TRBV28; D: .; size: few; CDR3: CASSLRGTEAFF; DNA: TGTGCCAGCAGTTTACGGGGCACTGAAGCTTTCTTT
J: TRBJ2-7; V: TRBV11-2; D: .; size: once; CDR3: CASSLDGRSSEQYF; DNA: TGTGCCAGCAGCTTAGATGGTCGATCCTCCGAGCAGTACTTC
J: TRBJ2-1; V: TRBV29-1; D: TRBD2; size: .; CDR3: CSVDGTGGSFDEQFF; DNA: TGCAGCGTTGATGGAACGGGAGGGTCTTTCGATGAGCAGTTCTTC
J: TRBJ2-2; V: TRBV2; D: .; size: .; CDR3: CAILQNTGELFF; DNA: TGTGCCATCCTTCAGAACACCGGGGAGCTGTTTTTT
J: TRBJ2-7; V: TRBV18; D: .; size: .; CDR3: CASSPNGTDYLREQYF; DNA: TGTGCCAGCTCACCTAACGGGACTGACTATCTACGTGAGCAGTACTTC